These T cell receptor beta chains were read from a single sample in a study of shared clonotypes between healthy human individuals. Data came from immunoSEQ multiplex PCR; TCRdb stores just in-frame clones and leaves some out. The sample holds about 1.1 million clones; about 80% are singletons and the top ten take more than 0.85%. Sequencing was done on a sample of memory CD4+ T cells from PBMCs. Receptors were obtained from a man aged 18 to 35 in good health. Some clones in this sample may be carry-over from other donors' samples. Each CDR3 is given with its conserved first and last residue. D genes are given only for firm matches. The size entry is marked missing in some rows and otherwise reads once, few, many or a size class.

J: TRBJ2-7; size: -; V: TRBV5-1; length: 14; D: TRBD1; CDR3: CASSLNRGDYEQYF; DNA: TGCGCCAGCAGCTTAAACAGGGGTGACTACGAGCAGTACTTC
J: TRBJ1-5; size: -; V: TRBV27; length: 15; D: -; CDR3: CASSFLRPQGQPQHF; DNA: TGTGCCAGCAGTTTCTTACGGCCCCAGGGACAGCCCCAGCATTTT
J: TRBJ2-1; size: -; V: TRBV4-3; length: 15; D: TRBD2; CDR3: CASSFGGLAYNEQFF; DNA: TGCGCCAGCAGCTTCGGCGGACTAGCCTACAATGAGCAGTTCTTC
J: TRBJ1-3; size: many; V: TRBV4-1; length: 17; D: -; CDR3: CASSQAPPGNSGNTIYF; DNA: TGCGCCAGCAGCCAGGCCCCCCCCGGCAACTCTGGAAACACCATATATTTT
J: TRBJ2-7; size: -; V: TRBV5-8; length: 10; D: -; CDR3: CASSPRAQYF; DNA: TGTGCCAGCAGCCCCCGAGCTCAGTACTTC
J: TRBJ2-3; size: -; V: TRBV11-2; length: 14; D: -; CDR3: CASSLVHSTDTQYF; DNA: TGTGCCAGCAGCTTAGTCCACTCCACAGATACGCAGTATTTT
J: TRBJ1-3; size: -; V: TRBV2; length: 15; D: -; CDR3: CASRGQFTSGNTIYF; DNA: TGTGCCAGCAGAGGACAGTTTACCTCTGGAAACACCATATATTTT
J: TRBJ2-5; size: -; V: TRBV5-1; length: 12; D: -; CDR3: CASSLVGETQYF; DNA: TGCGCCAGCAGCTTGGTCGGGGAGACCCAGTACTTC
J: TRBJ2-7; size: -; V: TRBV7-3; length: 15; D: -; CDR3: CASSSDQPGSYEQYF; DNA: TGTGCCAGCAGTTCTGACCAGCCGGGCTCCTACGAGCAGTACTTC
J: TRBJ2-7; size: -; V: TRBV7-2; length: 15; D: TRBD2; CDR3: CASSPGLGAVYEQYF; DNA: TGTGCCAGCAGCCCCGGACTAGGGGCAGTCTACGAGCAGTACTTC
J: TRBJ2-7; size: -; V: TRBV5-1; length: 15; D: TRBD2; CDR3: CASSHGLAGGIEQYF; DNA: TGCGCCAGCAGCCATGGACTAGCGGGAGGAATCGAGCAGTACTTC
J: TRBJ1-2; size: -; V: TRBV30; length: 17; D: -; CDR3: CAWSVFWWRGDSYGYTF; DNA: TGTGCCTGGAGTGTATTTTGGTGGAGGGGGGATTCCTATGGCTACACCTTC
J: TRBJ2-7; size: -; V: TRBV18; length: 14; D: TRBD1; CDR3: CASSPAQGVSEQYF; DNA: TGTGCCAGCTCACCGGCACAGGGGGTATCCGAGCAGTACTTC
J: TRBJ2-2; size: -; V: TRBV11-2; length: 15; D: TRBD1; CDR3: CASSRDRARTGELFF; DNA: TGTGCCAGCAGCCGCGACAGGGCGCGCACCGGGGAGCTGTTTTTT
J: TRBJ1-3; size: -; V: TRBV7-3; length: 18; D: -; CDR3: CASSLLIRAGAKGNTIYF; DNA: TGTGCCAGCAGCTTACTGATTAGGGCAGGCGCAAAAGGAAACACCATATATTTT
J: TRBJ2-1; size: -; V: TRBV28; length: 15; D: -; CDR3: CASSSRASSYNEQFF; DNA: TGTGCCAGCAGTTCTCGAGCTAGCAGTTACAATGAGCAGTTCTTC
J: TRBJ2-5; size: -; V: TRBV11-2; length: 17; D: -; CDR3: CASSLVGGTRGQETQYF; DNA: TGTGCCAGCAGCTTAGTGGGAGGGACAAGGGGCCAAGAGACCCAGTACTTC
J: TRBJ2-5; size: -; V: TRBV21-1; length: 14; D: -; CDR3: CASSSYRVLETQYF; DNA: TGTGCCAGCAGCAGTTACAGGGTGTTGGAGACCCAGTACTTC
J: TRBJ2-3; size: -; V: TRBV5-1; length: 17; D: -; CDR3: CASSLRVLAPGADTQYF; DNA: TGCGCCAGCAGCTTGAGGGTTTTGGCCCCCGGGGCAGATACGCAGTATTTT
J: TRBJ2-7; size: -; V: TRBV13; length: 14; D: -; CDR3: CASSFGRGYYEQYF; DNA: TGTGCCAGCAGCTTCGGCCGGGGCTATTACGAGCAGTACTTC